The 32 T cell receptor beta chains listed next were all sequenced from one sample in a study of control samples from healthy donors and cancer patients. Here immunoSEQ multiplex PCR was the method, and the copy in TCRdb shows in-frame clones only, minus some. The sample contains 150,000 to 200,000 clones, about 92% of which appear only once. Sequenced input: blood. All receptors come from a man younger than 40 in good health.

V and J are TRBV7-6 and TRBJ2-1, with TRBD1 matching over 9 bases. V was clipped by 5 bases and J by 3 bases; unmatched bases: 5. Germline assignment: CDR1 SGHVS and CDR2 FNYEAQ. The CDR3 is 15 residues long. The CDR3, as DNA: TGTGCCAGCAGCCGAGGGACAGGGAACTACAATGAGCAGTTCTTC. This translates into CASSRGTGNYNEQFF.

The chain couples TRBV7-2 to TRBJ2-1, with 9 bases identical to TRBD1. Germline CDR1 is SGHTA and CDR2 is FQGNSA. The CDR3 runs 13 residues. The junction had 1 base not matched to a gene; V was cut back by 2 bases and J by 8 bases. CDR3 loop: CASSLRTGDEQFF. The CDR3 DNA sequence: TGTGCCAGCAGCTTAAGGACAGGGGATGAGCAGTTCTTC.

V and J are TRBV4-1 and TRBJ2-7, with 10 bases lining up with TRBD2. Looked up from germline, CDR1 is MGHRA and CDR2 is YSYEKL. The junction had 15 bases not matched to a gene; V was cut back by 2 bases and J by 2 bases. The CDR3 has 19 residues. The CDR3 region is CASSQLGMRTSGNPYEQYF. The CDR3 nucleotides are TGCGCCAGCAGCCAACTGGGAATGAGAACTAGCGGGAACCCCTACGAGCAGTACTTC.

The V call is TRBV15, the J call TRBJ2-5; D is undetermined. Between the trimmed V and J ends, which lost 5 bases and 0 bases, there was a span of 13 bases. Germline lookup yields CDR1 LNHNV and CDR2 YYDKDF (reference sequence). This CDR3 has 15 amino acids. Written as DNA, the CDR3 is TGTGCCACCAGCGGCACGATACTGTACCAAGAGACCCAGTACTTC. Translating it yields CATSGTILYQETQYF.

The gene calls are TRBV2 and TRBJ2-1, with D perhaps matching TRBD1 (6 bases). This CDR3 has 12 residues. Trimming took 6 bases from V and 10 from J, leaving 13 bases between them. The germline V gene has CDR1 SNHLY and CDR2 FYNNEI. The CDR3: CASRLLGTEQFF. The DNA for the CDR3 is TGTGCCAGCAGATTATTGGGGACAGAGCAGTTCTTC.

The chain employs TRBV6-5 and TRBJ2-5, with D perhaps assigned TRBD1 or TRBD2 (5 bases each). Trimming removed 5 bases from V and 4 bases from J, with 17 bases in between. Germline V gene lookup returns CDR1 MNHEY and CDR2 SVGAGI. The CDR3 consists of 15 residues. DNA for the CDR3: TGTGCCAGCAGTCGCGCAGGGAGAGGAGGAGAGACCCAGTACTTC. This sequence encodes CASSRAGRGGETQYF.

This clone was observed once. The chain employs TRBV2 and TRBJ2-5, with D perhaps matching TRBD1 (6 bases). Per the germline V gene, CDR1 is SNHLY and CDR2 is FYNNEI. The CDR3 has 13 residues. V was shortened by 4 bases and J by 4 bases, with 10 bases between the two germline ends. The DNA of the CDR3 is TGTGCCAGCAGTGCCGACAGGTCAGAGACCCAGTACTTC. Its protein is CASSADRSETQYF.

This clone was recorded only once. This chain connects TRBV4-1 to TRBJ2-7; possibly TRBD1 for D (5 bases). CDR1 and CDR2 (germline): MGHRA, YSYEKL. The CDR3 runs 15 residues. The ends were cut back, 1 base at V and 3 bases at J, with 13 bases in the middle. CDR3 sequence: CASSQGGGRSYEQYF. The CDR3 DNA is TGCGCCAGCAGCCAAGGGGGCGGAAGAAGCTACGAGCAGTACTTC.

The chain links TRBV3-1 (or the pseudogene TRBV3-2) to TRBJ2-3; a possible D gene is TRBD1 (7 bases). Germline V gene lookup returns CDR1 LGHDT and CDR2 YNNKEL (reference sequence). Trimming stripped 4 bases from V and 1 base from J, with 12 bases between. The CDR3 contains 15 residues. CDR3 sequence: CASSPRGAGTDTQYF. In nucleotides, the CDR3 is TGTGCCAGCAGCCCCAGGGGGGCGGGCACAGATACGCAGTATTTT.

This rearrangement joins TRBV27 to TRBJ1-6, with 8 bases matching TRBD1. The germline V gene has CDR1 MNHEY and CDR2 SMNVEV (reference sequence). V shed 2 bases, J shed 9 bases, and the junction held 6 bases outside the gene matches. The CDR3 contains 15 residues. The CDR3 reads CASSLRGQDASPLHF. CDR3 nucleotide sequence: TGTGCCAGCAGTTTAAGGGGACAGGATGCTTCACCCCTCCACTTT.

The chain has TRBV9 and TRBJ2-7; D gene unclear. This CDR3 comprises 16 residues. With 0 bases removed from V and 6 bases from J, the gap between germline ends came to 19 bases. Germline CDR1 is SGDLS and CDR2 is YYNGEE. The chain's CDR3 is CASSVDRGAPPTEQYF. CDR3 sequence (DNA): TGTGCCAGCAGCGTAGATAGAGGAGCTCCTCCGACCGAGCAGTACTTC. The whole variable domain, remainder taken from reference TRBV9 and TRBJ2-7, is DSGVTQTPKHLITATGQRVTLRCSPRSGDLSVYWYQQSLDQGLQFLIQYYNGEERAKGNILERFSAQQFPDLHSELNLSSLELGDSALYFCASSVDRGAPPTEQYFGPGTRLTVT.

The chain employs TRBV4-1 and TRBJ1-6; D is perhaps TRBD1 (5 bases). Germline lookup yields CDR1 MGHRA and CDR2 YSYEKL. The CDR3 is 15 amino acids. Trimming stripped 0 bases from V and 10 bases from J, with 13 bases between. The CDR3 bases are TGCGCCAGCAGCCAAGACGAGGGGAGAGGATCACCCCTCCACTTT. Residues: CASSQDEGRGSPLHF.

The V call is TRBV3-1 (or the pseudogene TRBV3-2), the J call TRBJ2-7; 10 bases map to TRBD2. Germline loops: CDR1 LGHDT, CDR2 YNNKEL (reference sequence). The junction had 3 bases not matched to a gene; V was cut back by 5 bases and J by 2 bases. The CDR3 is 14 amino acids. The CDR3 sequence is CASSSTSGTYEQYF. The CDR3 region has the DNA TGTGCCAGCAGCTCTACTAGCGGGACCTACGAGCAGTACTTC.

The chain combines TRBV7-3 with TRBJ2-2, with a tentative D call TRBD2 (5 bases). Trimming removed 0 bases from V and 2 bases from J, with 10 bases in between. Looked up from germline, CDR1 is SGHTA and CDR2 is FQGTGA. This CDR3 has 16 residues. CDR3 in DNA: TGTGCCAGCAGCTTAACGGGAGCGGCTAACACCGGGGAGCTGTTTTTT. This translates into CASSLTGAANTGELFF.

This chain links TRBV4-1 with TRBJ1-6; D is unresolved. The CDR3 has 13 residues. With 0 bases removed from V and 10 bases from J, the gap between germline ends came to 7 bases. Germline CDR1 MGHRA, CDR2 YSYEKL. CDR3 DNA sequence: TGCGCCAGCAGCCAAGACCCCCTCTCACCCCTCCACTTT. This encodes CASSQDPLSPLHF.

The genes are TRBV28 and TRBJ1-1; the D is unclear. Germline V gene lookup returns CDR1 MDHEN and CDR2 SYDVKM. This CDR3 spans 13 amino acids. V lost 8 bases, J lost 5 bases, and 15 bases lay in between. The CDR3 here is CASDTAGRTEAFF. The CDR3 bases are TGTGCCAGCGATACTGCGGGGAGAACTGAAGCTTTCTTT.

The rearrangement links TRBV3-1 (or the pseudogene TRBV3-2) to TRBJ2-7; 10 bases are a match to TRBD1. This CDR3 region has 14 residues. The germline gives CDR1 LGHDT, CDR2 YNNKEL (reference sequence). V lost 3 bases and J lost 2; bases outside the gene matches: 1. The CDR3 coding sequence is TGTGCCAGCAGCCAGGGACAGGGGCCCTACGAGCAGTACTTC. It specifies CASSQGQGPYEQYF.

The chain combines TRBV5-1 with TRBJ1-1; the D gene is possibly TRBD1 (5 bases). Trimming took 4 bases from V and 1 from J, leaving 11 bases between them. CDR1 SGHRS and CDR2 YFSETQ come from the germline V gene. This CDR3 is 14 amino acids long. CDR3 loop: CASSAAQANTEAFF. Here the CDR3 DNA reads TGCGCCAGCAGCGCCGCACAGGCGAACACTGAAGCTTTCTTT.

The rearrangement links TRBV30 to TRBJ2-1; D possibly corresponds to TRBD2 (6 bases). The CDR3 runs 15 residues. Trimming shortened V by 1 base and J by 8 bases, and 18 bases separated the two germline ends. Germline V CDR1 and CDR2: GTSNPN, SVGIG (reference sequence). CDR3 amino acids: CAWSGLWGRSHEQFF. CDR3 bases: TGTGCCTGGAGTGGGTTGTGGGGGAGGTCCCATGAGCAGTTCTTC.

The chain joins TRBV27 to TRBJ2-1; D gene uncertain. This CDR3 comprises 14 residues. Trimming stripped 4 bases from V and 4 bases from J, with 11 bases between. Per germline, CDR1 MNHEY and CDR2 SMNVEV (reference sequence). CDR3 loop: CASSYGGPYNEQFF. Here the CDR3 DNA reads TGTGCCAGCAGTTATGGCGGTCCGTACAATGAGCAGTTCTTC.

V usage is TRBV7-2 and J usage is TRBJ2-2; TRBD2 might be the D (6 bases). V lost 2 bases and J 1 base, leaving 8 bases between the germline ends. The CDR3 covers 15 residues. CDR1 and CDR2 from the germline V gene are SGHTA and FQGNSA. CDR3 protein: CASSLTRGNTGELFF. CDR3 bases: TGTGCCAGCAGCTTAACGCGGGGGAACACCGGGGAGCTGTTTTTT.

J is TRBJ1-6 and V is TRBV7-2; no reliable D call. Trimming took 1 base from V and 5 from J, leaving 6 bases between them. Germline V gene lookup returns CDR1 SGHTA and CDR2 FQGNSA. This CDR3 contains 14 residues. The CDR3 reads CASSLGWDNSPLHF. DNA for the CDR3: TGTGCCAGCAGCTTAGGGTGGGATAATTCACCCCTCCACTTT.

CDR3 amino acids: CASSPGRGHGYTF. The CDR3 DNA follows: TGCGCCAGCAGCCCCGGCCGGGGCCATGGCTACACCTTC. V is TRBV4-3 and J is TRBJ1-2, with D possibly TRBD1 on 5 matching bases. Germline CDR1 and CDR2: LGHNA and YSLEER. Trimming left V 4 bases short and J 6 bases short, with 12 bases between. The CDR3 consists of 13 residues.

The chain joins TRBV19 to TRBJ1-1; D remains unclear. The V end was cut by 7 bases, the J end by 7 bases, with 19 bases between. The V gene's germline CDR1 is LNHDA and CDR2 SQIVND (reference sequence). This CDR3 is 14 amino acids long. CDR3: CASTLGQDLGEAFF. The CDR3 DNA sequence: TGTGCCAGTACCTTGGGCCAGGACTTGGGTGAAGCTTTCTTT. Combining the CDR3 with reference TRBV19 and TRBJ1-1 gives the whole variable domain DGGITQSPKYLFRKEGQNVTLSCEQNLNHDAMYWYRQDPGQGLRLIYYSQIVNDFQKGDIAEGYSVSREKKESFPLTVTSAQKNPTAFYLCASTLGQDLGEAFFGQGTRLTVV.

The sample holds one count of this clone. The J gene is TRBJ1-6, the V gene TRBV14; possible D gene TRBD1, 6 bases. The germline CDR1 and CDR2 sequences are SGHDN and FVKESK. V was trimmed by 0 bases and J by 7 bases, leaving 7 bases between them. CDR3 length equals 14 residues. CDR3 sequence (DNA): TGTGCCAGCAGCCAAGATAGGGGGAATTCACCCCTCCACTTT. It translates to CASSQDRGNSPLHF.

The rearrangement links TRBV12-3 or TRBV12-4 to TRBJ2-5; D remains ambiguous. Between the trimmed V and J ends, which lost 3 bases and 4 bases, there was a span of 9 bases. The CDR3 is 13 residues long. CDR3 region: CASSFERRETQYF. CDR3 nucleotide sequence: TGTGCCAGCAGTTTTGAAAGGCGAGAGACCCAGTACTTC.

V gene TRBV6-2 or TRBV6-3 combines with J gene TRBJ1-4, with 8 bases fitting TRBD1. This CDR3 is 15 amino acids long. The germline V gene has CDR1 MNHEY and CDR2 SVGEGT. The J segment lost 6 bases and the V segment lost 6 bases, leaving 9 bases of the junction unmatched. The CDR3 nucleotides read TGTGCCAGCAGCCCTCGTGGGACAGGACATGAAAAACTGTTTTTT. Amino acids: CASSPRGTGHEKLFF.

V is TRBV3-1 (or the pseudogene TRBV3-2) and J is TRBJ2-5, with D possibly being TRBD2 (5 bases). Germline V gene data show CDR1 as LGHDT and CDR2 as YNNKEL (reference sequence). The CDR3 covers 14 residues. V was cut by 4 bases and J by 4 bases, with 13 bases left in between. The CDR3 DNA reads TGTGCCAGCAGCCTAAGGACTCGAGGAGAGACCCAGTACTTC. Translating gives CASSLRTRGETQYF.

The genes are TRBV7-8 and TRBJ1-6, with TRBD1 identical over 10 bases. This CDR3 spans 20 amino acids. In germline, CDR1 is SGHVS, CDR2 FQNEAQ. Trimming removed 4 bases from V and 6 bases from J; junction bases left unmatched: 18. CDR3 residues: CASSSTDRGPIGILNSPLHF. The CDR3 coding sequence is TGTGCCAGCAGCTCAACTGACAGGGGGCCCATAGGGATCCTTAATTCACCCCTCCACTTT.

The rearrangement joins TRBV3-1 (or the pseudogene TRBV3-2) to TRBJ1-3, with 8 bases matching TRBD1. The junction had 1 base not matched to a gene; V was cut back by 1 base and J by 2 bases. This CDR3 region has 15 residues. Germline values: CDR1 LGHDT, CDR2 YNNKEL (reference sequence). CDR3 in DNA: TGTGCCAGCAGCCAAGGCAGGGGGCCTGGAAACACCATATATTTT. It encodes CASSQGRGPGNTIYF.

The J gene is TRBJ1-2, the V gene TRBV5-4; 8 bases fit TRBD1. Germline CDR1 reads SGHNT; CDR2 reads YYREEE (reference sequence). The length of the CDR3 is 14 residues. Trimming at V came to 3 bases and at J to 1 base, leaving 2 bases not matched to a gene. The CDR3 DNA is TGTGCCAGCAGCTCCGGACAGGGTAACTATGGCTACACCTTC. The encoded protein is CASSSGQGNYGYTF.

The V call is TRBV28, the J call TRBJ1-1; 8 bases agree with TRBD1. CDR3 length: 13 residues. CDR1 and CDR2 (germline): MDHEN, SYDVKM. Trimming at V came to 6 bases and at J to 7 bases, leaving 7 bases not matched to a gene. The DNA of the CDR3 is TGTGCCAGCAGACCGACAGGGGACTATGAAGCTTTCTTT. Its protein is CASRPTGDYEAFF.